Shown below are 30 T cell receptor beta chains from a single sample sequenced in a study of T cells in Graves' hyperthyroidism and ophthalmopathy (dated by TCRdb to between 2018 and 2020). Library creation used multiplex PCR. The instrument given in TCRdb is Illumina HiSeq 2000. Amplification of TCR beta CDR3 regions was carried out from RNA transcripts. The first round of RT-PCR for the TCR CDR3 was performed with the HTBI primer set and the Qiagen OneStep RT-PCR kit. Starting from the raw public reads, TCRdb applied fastp trimming at Q25, assembled clones with MiXCR and retained in-frame beta chains. Every CDR3 protein is listed once, alongside the most common genes and DNA of its rows. The sample records roughly 500,000 distinct CDR3 sequences, approximately 16% of which are singletons. The ten largest clones capture about 31% of the sample. Sequenced input: blood. The receptor set was obtained from a young woman with Graves' ophthalmopathy.

This clonotype was observed a handful of times. The CDR3 spells CSAKEDNSNTEAFF. In DNA, the CDR3 is TGCAGTGCAAAAGAGGACAATTCGAACACTGAAGCTTTCTTT. This chain links TRBV20-1 with TRBJ1-1; possibly TRBD1 for D (5 bases). The CDR3 runs to 14 residues. Germline V gene sequence: CDR1 DFQATT, CDR2 SNEGSKA (reference sequence). The ends were cut back, 6 bases at V and 1 base at J, with 15 bases in the middle.

The table lists this clonotype with a few counts. This rearrangement joins TRBV13 to TRBJ2-7; TRBD2 matches 7 bases. CDR3 length equals 16 residues. Losses at the gene ends were 3 bases for V and 4 bases for J; bases not matched to a gene: 12. Germline assignment: CDR1 PRHDT and CDR2 FYEKMQ (reference sequence). For the CDR3, the DNA is TGTGCCAGCAGCTTGCTGGGCGGGAGAGTTCGTTACGAGCAGTACTTC. Its protein is CASSLLGGRVRYEQYF.

The rearrangement joins TRBV28 to TRBJ1-5, with 7 bases lining up with TRBD1. J lost 7 bases, V lost 7 bases, and 13 bases had no gene match. The V gene's germline CDR1 is MDHEN and CDR2 SYDVKM. This CDR3 contains 15 residues. The CDR3: CASNHYRGTRQPQHF. The CDR3 coding sequence is TGTGCCAGCAATCACTACAGGGGAACAAGGCAGCCCCAGCATTTT. The complete variable domain, with remaining parts taken from reference TRBV28 and TRBJ1-5, reads DVKVTQSSRYLVKRTGEKVFLECVQDMDHENMFWYRQDPGLGLRLIYFSYDVKMKEKGDIPEGYSVSREKKERFSLILESASTNQTSMYLCASNHYRGTRQPQHFGDGTRLSIL.

This clonotype was picked up a small number of times. The V and J genes are TRBV20-1 and TRBJ2-5; the D call may be TRBD1 or TRBD2 (5 bases each). This CDR3 comprises 17 residues. Germline CDR1 reads DFQATT; CDR2 reads SNEGSKA (reference sequence). V dropped 3 bases and J dropped 4 bases, with 24 bases sitting between them. The CDR3 DNA follows: TGCAGTGCTAGGGAGGACTCGACGGCTCGAGGGGTAGAGACCCAGTACTTC. Its protein is CSAREDSTARGVETQYF.

This clonotype was seen just once. The V gene is TRBV11-3, the J gene TRBJ1-1; D not certain. This CDR3 region has 12 residues. V dropped 5 bases and J dropped 7 bases, with 11 bases sitting between them. From germline, CDR1 is SGHNT and CDR2 YENEEA. The CDR3 sequence is CASSNGRYEAFF. The CDR3 nucleotides are TGTGCCAGCAGCAACGGACGGTATGAAGCTTTCTTT.

This clonotype was counted at least ten times. The J gene is TRBJ2-1, the V gene TRBV3-1, with D maybe TRBD2 (5 bases). CDR1 LGHDT and CDR2 YNNKEL come from the germline V gene (reference sequence). CDR3 length: 12 amino acids. Trimming removed 6 bases at V and 9 bases at J, with 12 bases between. The CDR3 loop reads CASSSGWAEQFF. The CDR3 coding sequence is TGTGCCAGCAGTTCGGGGTGGGCTGAGCAGTTCTTC.

This clonotype came up a few times. The chain joins TRBV30 to TRBJ1-4; TRBD1 is a possible D gene (5 bases). The CDR3 is 17 residues long. The germline V and J ends were trimmed by 0 bases and 6 bases, with 20 bases remaining between them. Germline CDR1 and CDR2: GTSNPN and SVGIG (reference sequence). The DNA of the CDR3 is TGTGCCTGGAGTGTACCCCCCCCTGGGGGTAAGGATGAAAAACTGTTTTTT. This encodes CAWSVPPPGGKDEKLFF.

The chain employs TRBV20-1 and TRBJ2-1; D might be TRBD1 (6 bases). V shed 0 bases and J shed 0 bases, with 6 bases lying between them. The germline V gene encodes CDR1 DFQATT and CDR2 SNEGSKA (reference sequence). The length of the CDR3 is 14 residues. The CDR3, as DNA: TGCAGTGCTAGAGAGGGGGCCTCCTACAATGAGCAGTTCTTC. Its protein is CSAREGASYNEQFF.

This clonotype occurred many times. The chain combines TRBV4-1 with TRBJ2-1; 10 bases line up with TRBD1. V gave up 1 base and J gave up 8 bases; unmatched junction bases: 14. The CDR3 covers 18 residues. Germline V gene lookup returns CDR1 MGHRA and CDR2 YSYEKL. CDR3 region: CASSQVIWDRGARDEQFF. Here the CDR3 DNA reads TGCGCCAGCAGCCAAGTGATCTGGGACAGGGGCGCTCGGGATGAGCAGTTCTTC.

This clonotype has ten or more counts. The V and J genes are TRBV5-1 and TRBJ1-1, with D unclear. Trimming took 2 bases from V and 4 from J, leaving 9 bases between them. The CDR3 is made up of 13 amino acids. Germline assignment: CDR1 SGHRS and CDR2 YFSETQ. CDR3 protein: CASSLRAGTEAFF. CDR3 nucleotide sequence: TGCGCCAGCAGCTTAAGGGCCGGCACTGAAGCTTTCTTT.

The chain employs TRBV30 and TRBJ2-2; D not certain. This CDR3 region has 12 residues. The germline CDR1 and CDR2 sequences are GTSNPN and SVGIG (reference sequence). V lost 1 base to trimming and J lost 6 bases, with 6 bases between them. As DNA, the CDR3 is TGTGCCTGGAGTGGGTTGGCCGGGGAGCTGTTTTTT. As protein: CAWSGLAGELFF. The variable domain in full, completed from reference TRBV30 and TRBJ2-2, reads SQTIHQWPATLVQPVGSPLSLECTVEGTSNPNLYWYRQAAGRGLQLLFYSVGIGQISSEVPQNLSASRPQDRQFILSSKKLLLSDSGFYLCAWSGLAGELFFGEGSRLTVL.

At least ten counts were recorded for this clonotype. This chain uses TRBV29-1 with TRBJ2-5; the D is unclear. V was pared by 5 bases and J by 2 bases, with 6 bases between. CDR1 is SQVTM, CDR2 ANQGSEA, per germline. The CDR3 sequence is 11 residues long. The CDR3 here is CSVRLQETQYF. In DNA, the CDR3 is TGCAGCGTTCGTCTGCAAGAGACCCAGTACTTC.

This clonotype was found a few times. The chain combines TRBV20-1 with TRBJ1-5; TRBD1 agrees at 9 bases. After removal of 2 bases from V and 5 bases from J, the junction contained 10 bases not matched to a gene. CDR1 and CDR2 from the germline V gene are DFQATT and SNEGSKA (reference sequence). This CDR3 is built from 16 residues. The CDR3, as DNA: TGCAGTGCTAGACGGAGACCGGGACAGGGACATCAGCCCCAGCATTTT. This translates into CSARRRPGQGHQPQHF.

This clonotype was seen a handful of times. The V call is TRBV7-2, the J call TRBJ2-3; 11 nucleotides match TRBD2. J was trimmed by 5 bases and V by 5 bases; bases with no gene match: 6. CDR1 SGHTA and CDR2 FQGNSA come from the germline V gene. The CDR3 totals 15 residues. The CDR3 is CASSRTSGSLDTQYF. CDR3 in DNA: TGTGCCAGCAGCCGTACTAGCGGGAGTTTAGATACGCAGTATTTT.

Many counts were recorded for this clonotype. The CDR3 here is CASSSRPGETQYF. The DNA of the CDR3 is TGTGCCAGCAGCTCCAGACCGGGAGAGACCCAGTACTTC. The J gene is TRBJ2-5, the V gene TRBV5-5; D gene uncertain. The CDR3 runs to 13 residues. Looked up from germline, CDR1 is SGHKS and CDR2 is YYEKEE (reference sequence). Trimming left V 3 bases short and J 4 bases short, with 10 bases between. Full variable domain (outside the CDR3, taken from reference TRBV5-5 and TRBJ2-5): DAGVTQSPTHLIKTRGQQVTLRCSPISGHKSVSWYQQVLGQGPQFIFQYYEKEERGRGNFPDRFSARQFPNYSSELNVNALLLGDSALYLCASSSRPGETQYFGPGTRLLVL.

On this clonotype: A much more abundant neighbour one base away suggests this may be a read error. This sequence joins TRBV12-3 or TRBV12-4 and TRBJ2-3; 11 bases agree with TRBD2. CDR3 length equals 17 residues. The junction had 15 bases not matched to a gene; V was cut back by 8 bases and J by 5 bases. This chain's CDR3 is CASGTFSGRAKGDTQYF. CDR3 sequence (DNA): TGTGCCAGCGGTACCTTTAGCGGGAGGGCTAAGGGAGATACGCAGTATTTT.

This clonotype was recorded many times. The chain combines TRBV28 with TRBJ2-2; maybe TRBD2 (5 bases). V was cut by 3 bases and J by 6 bases, with 14 bases left in between. The germline CDR1 and CDR2 sequences are MDHEN and SYDVKM. This CDR3 is 15 amino acids long. This chain's CDR3 is CASSFQMGGSGELFF. CDR3 nucleotide sequence: TGTGCCAGCAGTTTTCAAATGGGCGGGTCCGGGGAGCTGTTTTTT.

In its sample, this clonotype was seen a few times. The chain joins TRBV3-1 to TRBJ2-2, with D possibly being TRBD1 (6 bases). V was cut by 6 bases and J by 3 bases, with 14 bases left in between. The CDR3 has 15 amino acids. The germline gives CDR1 LGHDT, CDR2 YNNKEL (reference sequence). The CDR3 here is CASSSGQGYTGELFF. The CDR3 bases are TGTGCCAGCAGTTCTGGGCAGGGGTACACCGGGGAGCTGTTTTTT.

This rearrangement joins TRBV3-1 to TRBJ2-5; possibly TRBD1 for D (6 bases). CDR1 is LGHDT and CDR2 is YNNKEL in the germline V gene (reference sequence). The CDR3 totals 14 residues. V was cut by 2 bases and J by 3 bases, with 10 bases left in between. The CDR3 nucleotides read TGTGCCAGCAGCCAAATCAACAGGGAAGAGACCCAGTACTTC. Translating gives CASSQINREETQYF.

In its sample, this clonotype was seen a few times. The chain has TRBV12-3 or TRBV12-4 and TRBJ1-6; D unresolved. Trimming shortened V by 2 bases and J by 5 bases, and 7 bases separated the two germline ends. CDR3 length: 14 amino acids. CDR3 sequence: CASSLWGNNSPLHF. CDR3 DNA sequence: TGTGCCAGCAGTTTATGGGGTAATAATTCACCCCTCCACTTT.

This clonotype was observed a handful of times. The chain carries TRBV29-1 and TRBJ2-3, with D unclear. Per germline, CDR1 SQVTM and CDR2 ANQGSEA. The ends were cut back, 2 bases at V and 2 bases at J, with 14 bases in the middle. The CDR3 consists of 15 residues. The CDR3 coding sequence is TGCAGCGTTGAATCATTTGGGCTAGACACAGATACGCAGTATTTT. It is translated as CSVESFGLDTDTQYF.

Ten or more counts support this clonotype. The chain joins TRBV28 to TRBJ1-4; possibly TRBD1 for D (6 bases). The CDR3 spans 14 residues. V lost 6 bases, J lost 8 bases, and 16 bases lay in between. Per the germline V gene, CDR1 is MDHEN and CDR2 is SYDVKM. The CDR3 DNA follows: TGTGCCAGCAGCCCGAGACAGGCGGGGGAAAAACTGTTTTTT. Its protein is CASSPRQAGEKLFF.

This clonotype was detected many times. The chain carries TRBV5-6 and TRBJ2-1, with 11 bases aligning to TRBD2. Germline CDR1 is SGHDT and CDR2 is YYEEEE. With V trimmed by 1 base and J by 8 bases, 5 bases remained unmatched. This CDR3 has 15 residues. The CDR3 loop is CASSLTSGRLHEQFF. CDR3 in DNA: TGTGCCAGCAGCTTGACTAGCGGGAGACTTCATGAGCAGTTCTTC.

The gene calls are TRBV5-1 and TRBJ2-7; the D is unclear. The V end lost 2 bases, the J end lost 4 bases, and 16 bases lay between the germline ends. This CDR3 has 15 residues. Germline CDR1 and CDR2: SGHRS and YFSETQ. The CDR3 bases are TGCGCCAGCAGCTTCTCAACGTCCCCGGGTTACGAGCAGTACTTC. It yields the protein CASSFSTSPGYEQYF.

This clonotype showed up many times. V usage is TRBV9 and J usage is TRBJ2-3, with 7 bases that match TRBD2. Germline CDR1 SGDLS, CDR2 YYNGEE. This CDR3 region has 16 residues. V gave up 3 bases and J gave up 4 bases; unmatched junction bases: 11. CDR3 loop: CASSAALADYADTQYF. CDR3 in DNA: TGTGCCAGCAGCGCGGCCCTAGCGGACTATGCAGATACGCAGTATTTT.

Only a few counts were recorded for this clonotype. This sequence joins TRBV5-5 and TRBJ2-5; D remains ambiguous. Germline CDR1 is SGHKS and CDR2 is YYEKEE (reference sequence). The CDR3 covers 17 residues. Trimming shortened V by 6 bases and J by 4 bases, and 25 bases separated the two germline ends. CDR3 nucleotides: TGTGCCAGCACCTGGTATCCATCCTTCACGGTCCCAGAGACCCAGTACTTC. Residues: CASTWYPSFTVPETQYF.

This clonotype was seen ten or more times. The CDR3: CSARIDRAGVGEQFF. For the CDR3, the DNA is TGCAGTGCTAGAATCGACAGGGCTGGGGTAGGTGAGCAGTTCTTC. The chain has TRBV20-1 and TRBJ2-1; 7 nucleotides align to TRBD1. CDR1 DFQATT and CDR2 SNEGSKA come from the germline V gene (reference sequence). Unmatched junction bases numbered 13, after V lost 2 bases and J lost 9 bases. The CDR3 sequence is 15 residues long.

The rearrangement links TRBV20-1 to TRBJ2-3, with 7 bases fitting TRBD2. The CDR3 sequence is 16 residues long. With V trimmed by 3 bases and J by 1 base, 10 bases remained unmatched. Per the germline V gene, CDR1 is DFQATT and CDR2 is SNEGSKA (reference sequence). The CDR3 DNA reads TGCAGTGCTAGGGATTACCTAGCGGCGCGCACAGATACGCAGTATTTT. Translating it yields CSARDYLAARTDTQYF.

Only a few counts were recorded for this clonotype. CDR3 bases: TGTGCCAGCAGCTTAAATTTCTATGGCTACACCTTC. Encoded protein: CASSLNFYGYTF. J is TRBJ1-2 and V is TRBV7-9, with D uncertain. Germline V gene data show CDR1 as SEHNR and CDR2 as FQNEAQ (reference sequence). This CDR3 has 12 amino acids. Trimming cost V 2 bases and J 4 bases, with 5 bases left between them.

V usage is TRBV30 and J usage is TRBJ2-7; D might be TRBD2 (5 bases). The germline V gene has CDR1 GTSNPN and CDR2 SVGIG (reference sequence). This CDR3 has 14 amino acids. The V gene lost 0 bases and the J gene lost 0 bases, with 9 bases spanning the gap. Written as DNA, the CDR3 is TGTGCCTGGAGTGTCGGTAGCGACTCCTACGAGCAGTACTTC. This encodes CAWSVGSDSYEQYF.